This TCR beta chain emerged from a study of OX40 agonist ivuxolimab in advanced cancers. V lost 7 bases and J lost 0; bases outside the gene matches: 5. In germline, CDR1 is WNHNN, CDR2 SYGVQD (reference sequence). The CDR3 runs to 15 residues. Clones were read by immunoSEQ multiplex PCR, and TCRdb kept only the in-frame ones, dropping some. This sample has 73,000 or so clones, with about 81% found just once. This sequence originates from an adult with an advanced solid tumor such as melanoma, head and neck, liver or kidney cancer. This chain uses TRBV10-1 with TRBJ2-1, with 8 bases fitting TRBD2. This material consisted of CD4+ or CD8+ T cells sorted from blood, taken in a trial of the OX40 agonist ivuxolimab. In nucleotides, the CDR3 is TGCGCCAGCAAGACTAGCGAGAGCTCCTACAATGAGCAGTTCTTC. Protein: CASKTSESSYNEQFF.